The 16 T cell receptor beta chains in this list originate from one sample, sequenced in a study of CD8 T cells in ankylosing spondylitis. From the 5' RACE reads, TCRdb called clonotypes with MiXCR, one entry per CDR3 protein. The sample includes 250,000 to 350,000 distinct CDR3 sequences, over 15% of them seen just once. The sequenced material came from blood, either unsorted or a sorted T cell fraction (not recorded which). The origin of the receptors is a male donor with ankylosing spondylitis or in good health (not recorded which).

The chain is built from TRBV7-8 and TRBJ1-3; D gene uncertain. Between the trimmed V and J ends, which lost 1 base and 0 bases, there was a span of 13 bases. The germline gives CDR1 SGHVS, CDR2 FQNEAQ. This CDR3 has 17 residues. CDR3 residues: CASSLGARASSGNTIYF. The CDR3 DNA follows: TGTGCCAGCAGCTTAGGGGCACGTGCCTCCTCTGGAAACACCATATATTTT.

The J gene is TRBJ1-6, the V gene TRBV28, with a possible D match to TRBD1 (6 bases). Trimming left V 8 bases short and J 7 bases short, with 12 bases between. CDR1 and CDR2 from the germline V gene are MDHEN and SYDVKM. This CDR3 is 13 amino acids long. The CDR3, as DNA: TGTGCCAGCGGACAGCCCTTAAATTCACCCCTCCACTTT. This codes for CASGQPLNSPLHF.

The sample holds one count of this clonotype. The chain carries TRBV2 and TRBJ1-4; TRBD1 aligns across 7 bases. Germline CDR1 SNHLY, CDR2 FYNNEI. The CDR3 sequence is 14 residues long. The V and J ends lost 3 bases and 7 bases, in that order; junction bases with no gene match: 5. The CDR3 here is CASSEGQTLEKLFF. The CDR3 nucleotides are TGTGCCAGCAGTGAGGGACAGACCCTTGAAAAACTGTTTTTT.

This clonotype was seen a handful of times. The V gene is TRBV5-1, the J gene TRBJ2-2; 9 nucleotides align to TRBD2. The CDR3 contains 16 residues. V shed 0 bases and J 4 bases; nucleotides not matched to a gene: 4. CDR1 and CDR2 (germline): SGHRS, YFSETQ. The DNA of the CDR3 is TGCGCCAGCAGCTTGGAAGCGGGAGGCATCACCGGGGAGCTGTTTTTT. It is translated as CASSLEAGGITGELFF.

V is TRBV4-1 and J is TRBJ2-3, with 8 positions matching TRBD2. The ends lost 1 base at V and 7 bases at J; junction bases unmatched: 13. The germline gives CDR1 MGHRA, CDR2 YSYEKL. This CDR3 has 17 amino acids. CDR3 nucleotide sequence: TGCGCCAGCAGCCAAGTTGCCGGGGGGGAACCATCCTATACGCAGTATTTT. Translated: CASSQVAGGEPSYTQYF.

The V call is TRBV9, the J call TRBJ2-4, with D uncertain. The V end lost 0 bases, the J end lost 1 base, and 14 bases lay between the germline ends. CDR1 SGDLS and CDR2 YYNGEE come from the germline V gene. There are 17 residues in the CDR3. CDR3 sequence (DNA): TGTGCCAGCAGCGTAGACCCAGGCGAAGGGGCCAAAAACATTCAGTACTTC. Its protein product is CASSVDPGEGAKNIQYF.

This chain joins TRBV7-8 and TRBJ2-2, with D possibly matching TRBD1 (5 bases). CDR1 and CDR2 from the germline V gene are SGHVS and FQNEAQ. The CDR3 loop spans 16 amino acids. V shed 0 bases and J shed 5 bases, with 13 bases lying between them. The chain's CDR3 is CASSLALPGKTGELFF. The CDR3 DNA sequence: TGTGCCAGCAGCTTAGCGCTCCCAGGGAAAACCGGGGAGCTGTTTTTT. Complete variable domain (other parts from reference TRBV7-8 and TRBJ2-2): GAGVSQSPRYKVAKRGQDVALRCDPISGHVSLFWYQQALGQGPEFLTYFQNEAQLDKSGLPSDRFFAERPEGSVSTLKIQRTQQEDSAVYLCASSLALPGKTGELFFGEGSRLTVL.

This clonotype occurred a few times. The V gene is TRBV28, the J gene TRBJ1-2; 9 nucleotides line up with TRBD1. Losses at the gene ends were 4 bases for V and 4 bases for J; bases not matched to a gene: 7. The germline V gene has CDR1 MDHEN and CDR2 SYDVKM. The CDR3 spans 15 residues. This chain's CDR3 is CASSWTGETLYGYTF. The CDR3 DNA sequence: TGTGCCAGCAGTTGGACAGGGGAAACCCTCTATGGCTACACCTTC.

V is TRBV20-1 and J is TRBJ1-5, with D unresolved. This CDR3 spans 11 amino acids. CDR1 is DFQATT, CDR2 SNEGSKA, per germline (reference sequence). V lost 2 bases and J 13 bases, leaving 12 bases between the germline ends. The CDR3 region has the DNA TGCAGTGCTAGACTTGGGGTGAGGCAGCATTTT. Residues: CSARLGVRQHF.

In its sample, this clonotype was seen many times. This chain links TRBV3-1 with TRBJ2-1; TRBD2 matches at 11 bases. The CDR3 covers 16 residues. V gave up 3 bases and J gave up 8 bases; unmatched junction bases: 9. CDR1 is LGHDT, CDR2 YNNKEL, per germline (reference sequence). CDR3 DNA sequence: TGTGCCAGCAGCCACCCACTAGCGGGAGTTTACGATGAGCAGTTCTTC. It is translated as CASSHPLAGVYDEQFF.

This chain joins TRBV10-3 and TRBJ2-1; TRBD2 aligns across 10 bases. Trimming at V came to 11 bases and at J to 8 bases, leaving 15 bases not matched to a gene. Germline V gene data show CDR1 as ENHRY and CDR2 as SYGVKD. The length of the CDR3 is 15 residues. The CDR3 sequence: CASRSGLASSDEQFF. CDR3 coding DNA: TGTGCCTCCAGATCGGGACTAGCGTCGTCTGATGAGCAGTTCTTC.

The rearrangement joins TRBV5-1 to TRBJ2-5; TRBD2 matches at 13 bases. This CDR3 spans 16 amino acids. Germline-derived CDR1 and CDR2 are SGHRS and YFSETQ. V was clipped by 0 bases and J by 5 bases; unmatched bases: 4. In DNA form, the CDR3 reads TGCGCCAGCAGCTTGGTCGGACTAGCGGGAGAGGAGACCCAGTACTTC. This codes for CASSLVGLAGEETQYF.

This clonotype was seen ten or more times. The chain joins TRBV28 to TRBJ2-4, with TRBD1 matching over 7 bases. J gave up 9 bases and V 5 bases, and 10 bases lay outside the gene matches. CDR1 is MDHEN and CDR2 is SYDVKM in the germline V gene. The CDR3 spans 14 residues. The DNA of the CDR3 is TGTGCCAGCAGTCCATCGACAGGGAAAGGCATTCAGTACTTC. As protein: CASSPSTGKGIQYF.

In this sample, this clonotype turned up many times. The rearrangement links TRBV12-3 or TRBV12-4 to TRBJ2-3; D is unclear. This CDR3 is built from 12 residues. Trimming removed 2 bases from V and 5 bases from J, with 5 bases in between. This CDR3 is CASSLNLDTQYF. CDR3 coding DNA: TGTGCCAGCAGTTTAAATTTAGATACGCAGTATTTT.

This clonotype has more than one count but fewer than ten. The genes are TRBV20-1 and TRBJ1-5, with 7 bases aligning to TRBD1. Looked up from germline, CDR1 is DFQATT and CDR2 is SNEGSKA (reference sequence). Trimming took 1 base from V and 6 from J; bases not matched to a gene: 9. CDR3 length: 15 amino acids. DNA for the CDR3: TGCAGTGCTAGAGTTGGAGGGGGCGTAATTCAGCCCCAGCATTTT. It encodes CSARVGGGVIQPQHF.

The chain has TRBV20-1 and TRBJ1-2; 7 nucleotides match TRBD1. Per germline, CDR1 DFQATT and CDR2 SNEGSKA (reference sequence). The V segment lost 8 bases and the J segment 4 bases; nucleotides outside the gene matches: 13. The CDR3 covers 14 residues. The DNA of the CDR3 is TGCAGTCCCGAAAGGGGGCGCGCTGGCTATGGCTACACCTTC. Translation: CSPERGRAGYGYTF.